The 28 T cell receptor beta chains reported below all come from one sample, sequenced in a study of blood T cell repertoires in COVID-19. Clones were sequenced by immunoSEQ multiplex PCR, and TCRdb holds only the in-frame ones, with some missing. The data contain under 200,000 clones, about nine tenths of them seen just once; the ten biggest clones take up approximately 4.6%. Sample: peripheral blood. The receptors shown here come from a man younger than 35 with COVID-19, enrolled during active disease.

V gene TRBV7-3 combines with J gene TRBJ2-7, with 10 bases matching TRBD1. CDR1 is SGHTA and CDR2 is FQGTGA in the germline V gene. Trimming at V came to 0 bases and at J to 1 base, leaving 0 bases not matched to a gene. The CDR3 spans 15 residues. The CDR3: CASSLTGQGSYEQYF. In nucleotides, the CDR3 is TGTGCCAGCAGCTTAACGGGACAGGGGTCCTACGAGCAGTACTTC.

The genes are TRBV5-3 and TRBJ2-7; maybe TRBD1 (6 bases). TRBV5-3 is recorded as an ORF, its role being uncertain. This CDR3 contains 14 residues. V was cut by 2 bases and J by 4 bases, with 13 bases left in between. CDR3 coding DNA: TGTGCCAGAAGCTTCTGGGGGACACCTTACGAGCAGTACTTC. It translates to CARSFWGTPYEQYF.

The genes are TRBV28 and TRBJ2-1; D perhaps matches TRBD1 (5 bases). The CDR3 length is 15 residues. V was trimmed by 10 bases and J by 6 bases, leaving 22 bases between them. Germline CDR1 reads MDHEN; CDR2 reads SYDVKM. The CDR3 DNA is TGTGCCACCCTACTTGAAGGGGCGAATATCAATGAGCAGTTCTTC. This encodes CATLLEGANINEQFF.

The rearrangement joins TRBV11-2 to TRBJ2-1; 10 bases agree with TRBD1. Trimming removed 11 bases from V and 5 bases from J; junction bases left unmatched: 9. The V gene's germline CDR1 is SGHAT and CDR2 FQNNGV. This CDR3 has 14 residues. CDR3 in DNA: TGTGCCGGATCAAGGGACAGGGGCCACAATGAGCAGTTCTTC. Protein: CAGSRDRGHNEQFF. The entire variable domain, with the rest obtained from reference TRBV11-2 and TRBJ2-1, is as follows: EAGVAQSPRYKIIEKRQSVAFWCNPISGHATLYWYQQILGQGPKLLIQFQNNGVVDDSQLPKDRFSAERLKGVDSTLKIQPAKLEDSAVYLCAGSRDRGHNEQFFGPGTRLTVL.

The chain is built from TRBV6-6 and TRBJ1-2; 8 bases are a match to TRBD1. Losses at the gene ends were 5 bases for V and 4 bases for J; bases not matched to a gene: 9. Germline lookup yields CDR1 MNHNY and CDR2 SVGAGI (reference sequence). The CDR3 loop spans 15 amino acids. CDR3 loop: CASSTQDRALYGYTF. CDR3 DNA: TGTGCCAGCAGTACCCAGGACAGGGCTCTCTATGGCTACACCTTC.

The chain recombines TRBV6-1 with TRBJ2-1; D not certain. Germline V gives CDR1 MNHNS, CDR2 SASEGT. The CDR3 contains 15 residues. With 0 bases removed from V and 3 bases from J, the gap between germline ends came to 9 bases. The CDR3, as DNA: TGTGCCAGCAGTGAAGCGCGGTTATTCTACAATGAGCAGTTCTTC. It translates to CASSEARLFYNEQFF.

The chain joins TRBV7-9 to TRBJ2-3; TRBD2 matches at 9 bases. The CDR3 loop spans 15 amino acids. Trimming at V came to 5 bases and at J to 4 bases, leaving 7 bases not matched to a gene. Germline V CDR1 and CDR2: SEHNR, FQNEAQ (reference sequence). CDR3 nucleotides: TGTGCCAGCAGCGTTAGCGGGAGTCGGGCAGATACGCAGTATTTT. It codes for CASSVSGSRADTQYF. Full variable domain (rest looked up from reference TRBV7-9 and TRBJ2-3): DTGVSQNPRHKITKRGQNVTFRCDPISEHNRLYWYRQTLGQGPEFLTYFQNEAQLEKSRLLSDRFSAERPKGSFSTLEIQRTEQGDSAMYLCASSVSGSRADTQYFGPGTRLTVL.

The rearrangement joins TRBV7-9 to TRBJ2-3; no clear D. The CDR3 is 17 residues long. From germline, CDR1 is SEHNR and CDR2 FQNEAQ (reference sequence). V lost 5 bases and J lost 2, with 20 bases in between. In nucleotides, the CDR3 is TGTGCCAGCAGCCCAAGCCGGGTAGTCGGAGACACAGATACGCAGTATTTT. It encodes CASSPSRVVGDTDTQYF.

J is TRBJ2-7 and V is TRBV29-1; the D gene is possibly TRBD2 (5 bases). The CDR3 totals 12 residues. Per germline, CDR1 SQVTM and CDR2 ANQGSEA. V gave up 7 bases and J gave up 4 bases, with 14 bases separating them. The CDR3 reads CSAGETGYEQYF. Written as DNA, the CDR3 is TGCAGCGCTGGGGAAACGGGATACGAGCAGTACTTC.

The chain is built from TRBV28 and TRBJ2-7, with 8 nucleotides matching TRBD1. Germline loops: CDR1 MDHEN, CDR2 SYDVKM. This CDR3 has 15 amino acids. The V gene end was trimmed by 4 bases and the J gene end by 5 bases; junction bases not matched to a gene: 10. The chain's CDR3 is CASSSQSTGADEQYF. CDR3 coding DNA: TGTGCCAGCAGTTCGCAGTCGACAGGGGCGGACGAGCAGTACTTC.

The J gene is TRBJ2-7, the V gene TRBV5-4; tentative D call: TRBD1 (5 bases). The CDR3 runs 14 residues. The V and J ends lost 1 base and 3 bases respectively, with 11 bases between them. Germline CDR1 and CDR2: SGHNT and YYREEE (reference sequence). CDR3 protein: CASSLSREIYEQYF. CDR3 DNA sequence: TGTGCCAGCAGCTTGAGCAGGGAAATCTACGAGCAGTACTTC. The complete variable domain, with remaining parts taken from reference TRBV5-4 and TRBJ2-7, reads ETGVTQSPTHLIKTRGQQVTLRCSSQSGHNTVSWYQQALGQGPQFIFQYYREEENGRGNFPPRFSGLQFPNYSSELNVNALELDDSALYLCASSLSREIYEQYFGPGTRLTVT.

For the CDR3, the DNA is TGTGCCAGCAGTGAATGGGGCAGCAATCAGCCCCAGCATTTT. Its translation: CASSEWGSNQPQHF. This chain connects TRBV6-1 to TRBJ1-5; a weak D match, TRBD1 (5 bases). CDR3 length equals 14 residues. Trimming stripped 2 bases from V and 1 base from J, with 6 bases between. Germline V gene lookup returns CDR1 MNHNS and CDR2 SASEGT.

The chain joins TRBV24-1 to TRBJ1-2, with 11 bases identical to TRBD1. The CDR3 consists of 16 residues. V shed 3 bases and J 8 bases; nucleotides not matched to a gene: 10. Per the germline V gene, CDR1 is KGHDR and CDR2 is SFDVKD. CDR3 DNA: TGTGCCACCAGTGATGCCCGGACAGGGGGCGCAGGAGGCTACACCTTC. This codes for CATSDARTGGAGGYTF.

Concerning this clone itself: This same CDR3 is encoded by further DNA sequences in the sample. The chain combines TRBV15 with TRBJ2-1; D might be TRBD2 (5 bases). The CDR3 covers 15 residues. V lost 0 bases and J lost 1, with 7 bases in between. In germline, CDR1 is LNHNV, CDR2 YYDKDF (reference sequence). CDR3 nucleotide sequence: TGTGCCACCAGCAGAGAACTAGGGTCCTACAATGAGCAGTTCTTC. Translation gives CATSRELGSYNEQFF.

The chain uses TRBV27 and TRBJ2-2; 14 bases are a match to TRBD2. The germline gives CDR1 MNHEY, CDR2 SMNVEV (reference sequence). This CDR3 is 21 amino acids long. Trimming at V came to 5 bases and at J to 4 bases, leaving 18 bases not matched to a gene. CDR3 in DNA: TGTGCCAGCAGTCCAAAACACCCGGGACTAGCGGGAGAGGGGCGCACCGGGGAGCTGTTTTTT. As protein: CASSPKHPGLAGEGRTGELFF.

The CDR3 sequence: CSVESGGQGKAYEQYF. The CDR3 region has the DNA TGCAGCGTTGAATCAGGGGGACAGGGGAAGGCTTACGAGCAGTACTTC. The chain joins TRBV29-1 to TRBJ2-7; 10 bases map to TRBD1. The CDR3 length is 16 residues. Germline CDR1 is SQVTM and CDR2 is ANQGSEA. The V gene end was trimmed by 2 bases and the J gene end by 4 bases; junction bases not matched to a gene: 11.

This chain uses TRBV30 with TRBJ2-7, with 8 bases that match TRBD1. Germline V CDR1 and CDR2: GTSNPN, SVGIG (reference sequence). J lost 5 bases, V lost 3 bases, and 9 bases had no gene match. The CDR3 spans 14 residues. In DNA, the CDR3 is TGTGCCTGGAGCGTCGCGACAGGGGTGAACGAGCAGTACTTC. It translates to CAWSVATGVNEQYF.

V and J are TRBV6-5 and TRBJ2-7, with D possibly TRBD1 on 6 matching bases. V lost 7 bases to trimming and J lost 1 base, with 14 bases between them. The CDR3 has 14 residues. Germline V lookup: CDR1 MNHEY, CDR2 SVGAGI. Here the CDR3 DNA reads TGTGCCAGCATAAGGGCAGGGACATCCTACGAGCAGTACTTC. The encoded protein is CASIRAGTSYEQYF.

The chain recombines TRBV20-1 with TRBJ1-1, with D tentatively TRBD1 (5 bases). Germline CDR1 is DFQATT and CDR2 is SNEGSKA (reference sequence). Trimming cost V 5 bases and J 8 bases, with 12 bases left between them. The CDR3 is made up of 11 amino acids. The DNA for the CDR3 is TGCAGTGCTGACACCCGGGGGGAAGCTTTCTTT. Translated: CSADTRGEAFF.

This clone has only a few counts. The rearrangement links TRBV28 to TRBJ2-7; TRBD1 aligns across 10 bases. The CDR3 is 15 residues long. Germline loops: CDR1 MDHEN, CDR2 SYDVKM. Trimming at V came to 5 bases and at J to 2 bases, leaving 6 bases not matched to a gene. CDR3 region: CASSPSGTGAYEQYF. DNA for the CDR3: TGTGCCAGCAGTCCGAGCGGGACAGGGGCCTACGAGCAGTACTTC.

The chain links TRBV3-1 (or the pseudogene TRBV3-2) to TRBJ1-5; 7 bases are a match to TRBD1. From germline, CDR1 is LGHDT and CDR2 YNNKEL (reference sequence). V was pared by 0 bases and J by 7 bases, with 6 bases of the junction left unmatched. The CDR3 has 15 residues. The CDR3 is CASSQDGAGGQPQHF. DNA of the CDR3: TGTGCCAGCAGCCAAGATGGAGCAGGGGGGCAGCCCCAGCATTTT.

The chain employs TRBV19 and TRBJ1-3; 9 positions match TRBD1. CDR1 and CDR2 from the germline V gene are LNHDA and SQIVND (reference sequence). After removal of 8 bases from V and 4 bases from J, the junction contained 6 bases not matched to a gene. The CDR3 totals 14 residues. The CDR3 is CASAGTGLGNTIYF. Here the CDR3 DNA reads TGTGCCAGTGCCGGGACAGGGCTCGGAAACACCATATATTTT. Drawing the rest from reference TRBV19 and TRBJ1-3, the complete variable domain is DGGITQSPKYLFRKEGQNVTLSCEQNLNHDAMYWYRQDPGQGLRLIYYSQIVNDFQKGDIAEGYSVSREKKESFPLTVTSAQKNPTAFYLCASAGTGLGNTIYFGEGSWLTVV.

The J gene is TRBJ2-7, the V gene TRBV28; 8 bases agree with TRBD1. V lost 5 bases and J lost 0; bases outside the gene matches: 6. Germline V gene data show CDR1 as MDHEN and CDR2 as SYDVKM. The CDR3 spans 15 residues. CDR3: CASSTRDRSSYEQYF. The CDR3 DNA sequence: TGTGCCAGCAGTACCCGGGACAGGAGCTCCTACGAGCAGTACTTC.

The chain has TRBV30 and TRBJ2-7; 7 nucleotides align to TRBD2. Germline V gene sequence: CDR1 GTSNPN, CDR2 SVGIG (reference sequence). The J segment lost 2 bases and the V segment lost 3 bases, leaving 7 bases of the junction unmatched. The CDR3 covers 14 residues. The CDR3 DNA follows: TGTGCCTGGAGGCGGGGGACGTCTACCTACGAGCAGTACTTC. Translating gives CAWRRGTSTYEQYF.

The CDR3 reads CASSEAWAELLAKNIQYF. The CDR3 DNA reads TGTGCCAGCAGTGAAGCGTGGGCAGAACTCTTAGCCAAAAACATTCAGTACTTC. The V and J genes are TRBV6-1 and TRBJ2-4; D unresolved. Looked up from germline, CDR1 is MNHNS and CDR2 is SASEGT. The CDR3 is 18 amino acids. V gave up 0 bases and J gave up 0 bases, with 15 bases separating them.

This chain uses TRBV6-5 with TRBJ1-2; TRBD1 is a possible D gene (6 bases). The germline V and J ends were trimmed by 4 bases and 7 bases, with 10 bases remaining between them. CDR3 length equals 12 residues. Looked up from germline, CDR1 is MNHEY and CDR2 is SVGAGI. In DNA form, the CDR3 reads TGTGCCAGCAGTTCTAGACAGGCTGGCTACACCTTC. It is translated as CASSSRQAGYTF.

The rearrangement uses TRBV6-6 and TRBJ2-7; possible D gene TRBD2, 6 bases. The CDR3 contains 16 residues. V lost 4 bases and J 5 bases, leaving 21 bases between the germline ends. Germline V gene lookup returns CDR1 MNHNY and CDR2 SVGAGI (reference sequence). The CDR3 protein is CASSSGVLAARNEQYF. DNA of the CDR3: TGTGCCAGCAGTTCCGGGGTACTAGCTGCCCGGAACGAGCAGTACTTC.

This clone was detected only a few times. The V and J genes are TRBV19 and TRBJ2-5; no definite D call. Germline V gene lookup returns CDR1 LNHDA and CDR2 SQIVND (reference sequence). This CDR3 is built from 12 residues. V lost 2 bases to trimming and J lost 3 bases, with 4 bases between them. The CDR3 nucleotides read TGTGCCAGTAGTATACGGGAAGAGACCCAGTACTTC. Protein product: CASSIREETQYF.